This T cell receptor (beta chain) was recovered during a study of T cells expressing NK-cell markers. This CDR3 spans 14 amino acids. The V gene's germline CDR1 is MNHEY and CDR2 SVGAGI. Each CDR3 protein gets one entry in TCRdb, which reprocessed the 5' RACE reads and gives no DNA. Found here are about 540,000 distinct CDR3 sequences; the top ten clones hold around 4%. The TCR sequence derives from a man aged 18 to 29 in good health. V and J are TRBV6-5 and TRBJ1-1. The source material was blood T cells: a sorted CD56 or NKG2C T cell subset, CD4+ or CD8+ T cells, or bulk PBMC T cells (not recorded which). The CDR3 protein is CASSYASLTTEAFF.